This T cell receptor (beta chain) is drawn from a study of early T cells in non-severe SARS-CoV-2 infection. Of note for this clonotype: The antigen is not known.

The J segment lost 4 bases and the V segment lost 5 bases, leaving 14 bases of the junction unmatched. Germline CDR1 SGHVS, CDR2 FQNEAQ. The CDR3 is 19 amino acids. Study results and limitations: There was a bias toward anti-spike CD8 responses in VDJdb matching, which missed private and CD4 specificities.

Individually, cDNA molecules had unique molecular identifiers attached to them. From the 5' RACE reads, TCRdb called clonotypes with MiXCR, one entry per CDR3 protein. The sample holds some 98,000 distinct CDR3 sequences; around 17% are singletons and the top ten take 1.3%. The origin of this receptor is an adult who was a healthcare worker with PCR-confirmed SARS-CoV-2 infection or an uninfected control (not recorded which). The source material was whole blood. This chain joins TRBV7-8 and TRBJ2-1, with 13 bases identical to TRBD2. CDR3: CASSPWTSGSFGTYNEQFF. In DNA, the CDR3 is TGTGCCAGCAGCCCCTGGACTAGCGGGAGTTTCGGTACTTACAATGAGCAGTTCTTC. Looking up the rest from reference TRBV7-8 and TRBJ2-1 gives the full variable domain: GAGVSQSPRYKVAKRGQDVALRCDPISGHVSLFWYQQALGQGPEFLTYFQNEAQLDKSGLPSDRFFAERPEGSVSTLKIQRTQQEDSAVYLCASSPWTSGSFGTYNEQFFGPGTRLTVL.